Presented here are 20 T cell receptor beta chains from one specimen sequenced in a study of cytomegalovirus exposure and HLA in healthy donors. Researchers ran the PCR with 60 Vbeta and 13 Jbeta primers. This table comes from immunoSEQ multiplex PCR, and its TCRdb copy is limited to in-frame clones, with some not included. The sample lists approximately 260,000 clones, about nine tenths occurring once. Sequenced: PBMCs. The receptors come from a girl aged 2 to 10 in good health and CMV-seronegative.

The chain uses TRBV6-5 and TRBJ2-5, with 10 bases aligning to TRBD2. The J call is doubtful: the DNA matches TRBJ2-7 better. In germline, CDR1 is MNHEY, CDR2 SVGAGI. This CDR3 is 16 amino acids long. CDR3: CASSYQEPSGSYEQYF. The DNA of the CDR3 is TGTGCCAGCAGTTACCAGGAGCCTAGCGGGAGCTACGAGCAGTACTTC.

The rearrangement links TRBV4-2 to TRBJ2-2; 8 bases fit TRBD2. Germline V gives CDR1 LGHNA, CDR2 YNFKEQ. The CDR3 has 16 residues. Trimming at V came to 3 bases and at J to 4 bases, leaving 7 bases not matched to a gene. CDR3 coding DNA: TGTGCCAGCAGCCAGGACGGGAGGGCCGGCACCGGGGAGCTGTTTTTT. This translates into CASSQDGRAGTGELFF.

The J gene is TRBJ2-6, the V gene TRBV4-1; 9 bases line up with TRBD1. Germline assignment: CDR1 MGHRA and CDR2 YSYEKL. The V segment lost 4 bases and the J segment 4 bases; nucleotides outside the gene matches: 5. CDR3 length: 16 amino acids. The CDR3 DNA is TGCGCCAGCAGCCTGGGACAGGGTCTAGGGGCCAACGTCCTGACTTTC. Protein sequence: CASSLGQGLGANVLTF.

On this clone: Other DNA sequences of this sample code for an identical CDR3. This chain joins TRBV11-2 and TRBJ1-1; no reliable D call. This CDR3 has 13 amino acids. V was trimmed by 5 bases and J by 1 base, leaving 8 bases between them. Looked up from germline, CDR1 is SGHAT and CDR2 is FQNNGV. The CDR3 region is CASSLGRNTEAFF. As DNA, the CDR3 is TGTGCCAGCAGCCTCGGGAGGAACACTGAAGCTTTCTTT. The entire variable domain, with the rest obtained from reference TRBV11-2 and TRBJ1-1, is as follows: EAGVAQSPRYKIIEKRQSVAFWCNPISGHATLYWYQQILGQGPKLLIQFQNNGVVDDSQLPKDRFSAERLKGVDSTLKIQPAKLEDSAVYLCASSLGRNTEAFFGQGTRLTVV.

The V call is TRBV7-3, the J call TRBJ2-5, with TRBD2 identical over 11 bases. CDR3 length equals 16 residues. Per germline, CDR1 SGHTA and CDR2 FQGTGA. J lost 2 bases, V lost 2 bases, and 4 bases had no gene match. In nucleotides, the CDR3 is TGTGCCAGCAGCTTACTAGCGGGGGGAGGGCAAGAGACCCAGTACTTC. This gives the protein CASSLLAGGGQETQYF.

This chain links TRBV6-6 with TRBJ2-7; D remains unclear. CDR1 and CDR2 from the germline V gene are MNHNY and SVGAGI (reference sequence). The length of the CDR3 is 11 residues. The V end was cut by 6 bases, the J end by 5 bases, with 8 bases between. CDR3 region: CASSVSNEQYF. The CDR3 region has the DNA TGTGCCAGCAGCGTCAGTAACGAGCAGTACTTC.

The chain recombines TRBV7-8 with TRBJ2-7; 7 bases align to TRBD1. Germline CDR1 reads SGHVS; CDR2 reads FQNEAQ. J gave up 2 bases and V 1 base, and 2 bases lay outside the gene matches. The CDR3 has 14 residues. The CDR3 region has the DNA TGTGCCAGCAGCTTAGTACAGGGGACCTACGAGCAGTACTTC. As protein: CASSLVQGTYEQYF.

The chain uses TRBV19 and TRBJ2-7; 8 bases are a match to TRBD1. CDR1 is LNHDA, CDR2 SQIVND, per germline (reference sequence). The V and J ends lost 10 bases and 0 bases, in that order; junction bases with no gene match: 5. The CDR3 consists of 13 residues. The CDR3 DNA follows: TGTGCCACTGCCGACAGGGGCTCCTACGAGCAGTACTTC. Its protein product is CATADRGSYEQYF.

The chain recombines TRBV18 with TRBJ1-2; 8 positions agree with TRBD1. Germline assignment: CDR1 KGHSH and CDR2 LQKENI. Losses at the gene ends were 2 bases for V and 6 bases for J; bases not matched to a gene: 2. The CDR3 consists of 13 residues. For the CDR3, the DNA is TGTGCCAGCTCACCAGTGACAGGGGATGGCTACACCTTC. This encodes CASSPVTGDGYTF.

The rearrangement joins TRBV14 to TRBJ2-1, with D unclear. V was trimmed by 0 bases and J by 8 bases, leaving 8 bases between them. Germline values: CDR1 SGHDN, CDR2 FVKESK. The CDR3 consists of 13 residues. Here the CDR3 DNA reads TGTGCCAGCAGCCAAGAGGGTGGGCATGAGCAGTTCTTC. Translation: CASSQEGGHEQFF. Based on the CDR3 plus reference TRBV14 and TRBJ2-1, the full variable domain is EAGVTQFPSHSVIEKGQTVTLRCDPISGHDNLYWYRRVMGKEIKFLLHFVKESKQDESGMPNNRFLAERTGGTYSTLKVQPAELEDSGVYFCASSQEGGHEQFFGPGTRLTVL.

The chain has TRBV6-1 and TRBJ2-3, with 8 bases lining up with TRBD1. The CDR3 spans 14 residues. Trimming at V came to 5 bases and at J to 5 bases, leaving 6 bases not matched to a gene. Looked up from germline, CDR1 is MNHNS and CDR2 is SASEGT. Here the CDR3 reads CASSWTGQGDTQYF. The DNA of the CDR3 is TGTGCCAGCAGTTGGACAGGGCAGGGAGATACGCAGTATTTT.

J is TRBJ2-7 and V is TRBV15; 13 positions agree with TRBD2. The CDR3 consists of 16 residues. The trim removed 4 bases at V and 2 bases at J, leaving 5 bases unmatched. Germline assignment: CDR1 LNHNV and CDR2 YYDKDF (reference sequence). CDR3 DNA: TGTGCCACCAGCAAAGAACTAGCGGGAGGGCCCTACGAGCAGTACTTC. This codes for CATSKELAGGPYEQYF.

The rearrangement uses TRBV7-6 and TRBJ2-3; TRBD1 is a possible D gene (5 bases). CDR1 is SGHVS and CDR2 is FNYEAQ in the germline V gene. V was shortened by 5 bases and J by 6 bases, with 12 bases between the two germline ends. CDR3 length: 13 amino acids. CDR3 sequence (DNA): TGTGCCAGCAGCCCGACAAGGGGCGATACGCAGTATTTT. Translating gives CASSPTRGDTQYF.

The rearrangement uses TRBV5-8 and TRBJ1-1; D ambiguous. There are 12 residues in the CDR3. V lost 0 bases and J lost 8, with 8 bases in between. Germline loops: CDR1 SGHTS, CDR2 YDEGEE. CDR3 in amino acids: CASSLARGEAFF. The CDR3 DNA sequence: TGTGCCAGCAGCTTGGCCCGTGGCGAAGCTTTCTTT.

V gene TRBV21-1 combines with J gene TRBJ1-6; TRBD1 reflects the table's D call only, with no check against the DNA. TRBV21-1 is marked as a pseudogene. The CDR3 consists of 20 residues. CDR3 in amino acids: CASSKVPLDRLFDDNSPLHF. CDR3 in DNA: TGTGCCAGCAGCAAAGTGCCCTTGGACAGACTCTTTGACGATAATTCACCCCTCCACTTT.

J is TRBJ2-2 and V is TRBV6-5; 9 nucleotides line up with TRBD1. CDR3 size: 14 residues. The junction had 6 bases not matched to a gene; V was cut back by 5 bases and J by 8 bases. Germline V gene lookup returns CDR1 MNHEY and CDR2 SVGAGI. CDR3 bases: TGTGCCAGCAGTCGGGACAGGGCCGAGGGGGAGCTGTTTTTT. Its protein is CASSRDRAEGELFF.

The V gene is TRBV29-1, the J gene TRBJ2-2, with 12 bases identical to TRBD2. V lost 7 bases and J lost 5; bases outside the gene matches: 8. CDR3 size: 15 residues. CDR1 is SQVTM and CDR2 is ANQGSEA in the germline V gene. The CDR3 nucleotides are TGCAGCGCCGGACTAGCGGGAATGTTTACCGGGGAGCTGTTTTTT. It codes for CSAGLAGMFTGELFF.

The rearrangement joins TRBV2 to TRBJ2-7; D is ambiguous. With 5 bases removed from V and 2 bases from J, the gap between germline ends came to 10 bases. The germline V gene has CDR1 SNHLY and CDR2 FYNNEI. The CDR3 is 13 amino acids. This chain's CDR3 is CASSTPEAYEQYF. The CDR3 nucleotides are TGTGCCAGCAGTACCCCAGAGGCCTACGAGCAGTACTTC.

The sample holds one count of this clone. The rearrangement links TRBV27 to TRBJ2-7; possibly TRBD2 for D (5 bases). Germline assignment: CDR1 MNHEY and CDR2 SMNVEV (reference sequence). CDR3 length: 11 residues. V was cut by 10 bases and J by 0 bases, with 7 bases left in between. The CDR3, as DNA: TGTGCCACCGGGGACTCCTACGAGCAGTACTTC. It yields the protein CATGDSYEQYF.

The rearrangement joins TRBV5-6 to TRBJ1-6; D perhaps matches TRBD1 (6 bases). Trimming pared 3 bases from V and 0 bases from J, leaving 13 bases between. Germline CDR1 is SGHDT and CDR2 is YYEEEE. This CDR3 spans 17 amino acids. CDR3 coding DNA: TGTGCCAGCAGCTCGGCGGGGGCGAGCTCCTATAATTCACCCCTCCACTTT. Translated, it gives CASSSAGASSYNSPLHF.